This TCR beta chain appears in the sequencing data of a study of blood T cell repertoires in COVID-19. As for the study in general: Samples taken during acute and convalescent COVID-19 were collected in the United States, Italy and Spain. T cells, B-cell-depleted T cells, or PBMCs supplied cDNA or gDNA.

There are 16 residues in the CDR3. V dropped 0 bases and J dropped 5; count of bases not matched to a gene: 8. CDR1 is SGHNT, CDR2 YYREEE, per germline (reference sequence). This clone has more than one count but fewer than ten. Study processing details: By means of reference gene primer amplification, nucleated cell counts were estimated. TCRdb keeps only in-frame clones here, not all; method: immunoSEQ multiplex PCR. Clone size and the V and J calls come from that table; the DNA yielded D and trimming. The sample includes approximately 260,000 clones, roughly 86% of them seen just once. The TCR was taken from a man aged 18 to 29 with active or convalescent COVID-19. Sequencing used peripheral blood. V is TRBV5-4 and J is TRBJ2-1; 7 bases match TRBD2. CDR3 DNA sequence: TGTGCCAGCAGCTTGGAGACGGGGGGAATTGACAATGAGCAGTTCTTC. Translation: CASSLETGGIDNEQFF.